This T cell receptor (beta chain) was found in a study of T-cell reconstitution after alpha-beta-depleted transplantation in children. TCRbeta library preparation incorporated unique molecular identifiers. TCRdb recomputed calls from the PCR reads with MiXCR, one row per CDR3 protein. The data hold approximately 980,000 distinct CDR3 sequences, with about 31% observed a single time. This clonotype was recorded a few times. The J segment lost 3 bases and the V segment lost 4 bases, leaving 7 bases of the junction unmatched. This CDR3 region has 15 residues. The V gene's germline CDR1 is KGHDR and CDR2 SFDVKD.

The rearrangement uses TRBV24-1 and TRBJ1-2, with 7 bases fitting TRBD1. The sequence came from a boy less than two years old who had a stem cell transplant for SCID, so the T cells may come from the graft donor. Sample: PBMCs, mostly from graft donor cells, taken 360 days after TCRalphabeta/CD19-depleted stem cell transplant. The CDR3 DNA sequence: TGTGCCACCAGTGAGCAAACCGGGACAGACTATGGCTACACCTTC. As protein: CATSEQTGTDYGYTF.